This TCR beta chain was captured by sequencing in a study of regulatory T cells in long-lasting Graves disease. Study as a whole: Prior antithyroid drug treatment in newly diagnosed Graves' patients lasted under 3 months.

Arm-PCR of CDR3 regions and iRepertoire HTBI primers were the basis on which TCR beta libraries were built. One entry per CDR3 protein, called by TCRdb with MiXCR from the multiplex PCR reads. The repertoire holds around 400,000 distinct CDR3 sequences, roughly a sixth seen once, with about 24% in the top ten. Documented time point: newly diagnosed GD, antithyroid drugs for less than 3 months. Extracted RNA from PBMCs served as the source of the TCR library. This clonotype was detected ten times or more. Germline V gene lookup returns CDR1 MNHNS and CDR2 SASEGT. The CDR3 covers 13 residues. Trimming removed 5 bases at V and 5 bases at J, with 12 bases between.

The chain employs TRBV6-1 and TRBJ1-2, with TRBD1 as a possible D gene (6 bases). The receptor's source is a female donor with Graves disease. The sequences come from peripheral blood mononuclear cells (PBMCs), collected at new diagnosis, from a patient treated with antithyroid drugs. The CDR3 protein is CASSPGDQYGYTF. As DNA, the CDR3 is TGTGCCAGCAGTCCAGGGGACCAATATGGCTACACCTTC.